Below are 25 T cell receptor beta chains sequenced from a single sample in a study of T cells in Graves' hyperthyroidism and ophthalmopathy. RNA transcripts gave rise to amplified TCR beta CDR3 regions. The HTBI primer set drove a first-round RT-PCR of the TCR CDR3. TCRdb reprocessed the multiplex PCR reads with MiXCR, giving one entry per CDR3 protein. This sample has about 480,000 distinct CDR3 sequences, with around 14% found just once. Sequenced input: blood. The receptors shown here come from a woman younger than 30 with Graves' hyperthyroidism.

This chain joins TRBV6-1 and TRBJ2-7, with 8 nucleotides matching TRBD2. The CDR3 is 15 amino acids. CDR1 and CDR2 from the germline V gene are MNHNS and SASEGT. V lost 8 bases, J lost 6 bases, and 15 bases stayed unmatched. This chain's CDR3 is CASGASGLMKVEQYV. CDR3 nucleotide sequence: TGTGCCAGCGGGGCTAGCGGGCTTATGAAGGTCGAGCAGTACGTC.

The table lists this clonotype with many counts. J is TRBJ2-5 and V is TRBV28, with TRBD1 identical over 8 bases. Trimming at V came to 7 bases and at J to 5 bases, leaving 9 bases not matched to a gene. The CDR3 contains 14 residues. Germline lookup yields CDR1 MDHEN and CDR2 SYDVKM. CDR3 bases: TGTGCCAGCACTTCGACAGGGGCGATGGAGACCCAGTACTTC. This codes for CASTSTGAMETQYF.

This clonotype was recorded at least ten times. CDR3 nucleotides: TGTGCCAGTAGTATCCCGGGACTAGTTGGACAAGAGACCCAGTACTTC. This codes for CASSIPGLVGQETQYF. The V gene is TRBV19, the J gene TRBJ2-5, with 8 bases lining up with TRBD2. CDR1 and CDR2 from the germline V gene are LNHDA and SQIVND (reference sequence). Trimming cost V 3 bases and J 2 bases; bases outside gene matches: 8. CDR3 length: 16 amino acids.

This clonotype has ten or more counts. In DNA form, the CDR3 reads TGTGCCAGCAGCGGGGCGGTAGACAGGGAGGTCGACGAGCAGTACTTC. This codes for CASSGAVDREVDEQYF. The chain joins TRBV2 to TRBJ2-7, with D perhaps TRBD1 (7 bases). V lost 6 bases and J lost 5, with 23 bases in between. CDR3 length equals 16 residues. CDR1 SNHLY and CDR2 FYNNEI come from the germline V gene.

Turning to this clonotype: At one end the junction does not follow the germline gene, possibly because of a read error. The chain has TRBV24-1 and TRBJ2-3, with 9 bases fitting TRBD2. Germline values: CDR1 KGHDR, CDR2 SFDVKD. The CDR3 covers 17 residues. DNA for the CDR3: TGTGCCACCAGTGTTTTGGGTAGCGGGAGTTGGACAGATACGCAGTATTTT. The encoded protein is CATSVLGSGSWTDTQYF.

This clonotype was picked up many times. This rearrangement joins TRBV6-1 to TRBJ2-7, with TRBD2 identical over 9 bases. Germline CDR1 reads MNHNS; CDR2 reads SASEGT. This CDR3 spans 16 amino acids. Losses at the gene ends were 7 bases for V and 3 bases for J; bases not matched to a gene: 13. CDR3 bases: TGTGCCAGCATACGTCTAGCGGGAACGATTGACTACGAGCAGTACTTC. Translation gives CASIRLAGTIDYEQYF.

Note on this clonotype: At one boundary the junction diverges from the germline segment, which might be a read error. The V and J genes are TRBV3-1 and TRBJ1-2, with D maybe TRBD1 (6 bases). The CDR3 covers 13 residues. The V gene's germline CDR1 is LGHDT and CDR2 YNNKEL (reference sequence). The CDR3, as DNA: TGTGCCAGCAGCCATGGGGGGGCCGCCGGGGGCGCCTTC. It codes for CASSHGGAAGGAF. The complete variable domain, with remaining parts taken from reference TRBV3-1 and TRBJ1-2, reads DTAVSQTPKYLVTQMGNDKSIKCEQNLGHDTMYWYKQDSKKFLKIMFSYNNKELIINETVPNRFSPKSPDKAHLNLHINSLELGDSAVYFCASSHGGAAGGAFGSGTRLTVV.

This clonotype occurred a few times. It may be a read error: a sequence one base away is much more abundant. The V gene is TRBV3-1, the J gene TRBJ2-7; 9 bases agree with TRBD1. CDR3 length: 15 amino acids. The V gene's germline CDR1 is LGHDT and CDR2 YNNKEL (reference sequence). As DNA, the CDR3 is TGTGCCAACAGCTCCCGGGACAGGGCAGTCCACGAGCAGTACTTC. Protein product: CANSSRDRAVHEQYF.

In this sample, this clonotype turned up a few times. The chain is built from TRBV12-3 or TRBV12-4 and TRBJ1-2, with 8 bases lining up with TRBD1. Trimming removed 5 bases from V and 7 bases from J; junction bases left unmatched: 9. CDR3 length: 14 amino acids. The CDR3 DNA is TGTGCCAGCAGTCACGGGACAGGCAAAGGTGGCTACACCTTC. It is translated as CASSHGTGKGGYTF.

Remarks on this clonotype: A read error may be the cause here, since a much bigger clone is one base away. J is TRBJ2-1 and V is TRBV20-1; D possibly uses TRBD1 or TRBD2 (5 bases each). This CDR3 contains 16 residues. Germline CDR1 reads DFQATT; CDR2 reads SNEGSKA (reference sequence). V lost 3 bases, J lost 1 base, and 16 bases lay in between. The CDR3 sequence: CSASLLVGPSYNEQFF. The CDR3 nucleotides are TGCAGTGCTAGCTTACTAGTGGGACCTTCCTACAATGAGCAGTTCTTC.

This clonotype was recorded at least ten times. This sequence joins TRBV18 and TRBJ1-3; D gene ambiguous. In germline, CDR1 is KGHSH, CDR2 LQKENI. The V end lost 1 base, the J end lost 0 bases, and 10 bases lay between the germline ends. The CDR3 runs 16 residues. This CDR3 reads CASSPQGRNSGNTIYF. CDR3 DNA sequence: TGTGCCAGCTCACCACAGGGCCGAAACTCTGGAAACACCATATATTTT.

The CDR3 protein is CASSQTRNQPQHF. CDR3 DNA: TGTGCCAGCAGCCAAACTCGCAATCAGCCCCAGCATTTT. This sequence joins TRBV7-9 and TRBJ1-5, with D hard to call. Germline V gene sequence: CDR1 SEHNR, CDR2 FQNEAQ (reference sequence). V shed 5 bases and J shed 2 bases, with 7 bases lying between them. The CDR3 has 13 residues.

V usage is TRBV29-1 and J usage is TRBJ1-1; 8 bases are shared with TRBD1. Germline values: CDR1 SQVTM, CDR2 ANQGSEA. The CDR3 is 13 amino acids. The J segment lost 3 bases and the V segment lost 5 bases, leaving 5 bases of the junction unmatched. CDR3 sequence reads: CSVMTGADTEAFF. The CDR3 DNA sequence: TGCAGCGTTATGACAGGGGCGGACACTGAAGCTTTCTTT. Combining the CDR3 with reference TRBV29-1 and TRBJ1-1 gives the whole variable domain SAVISQKPSRDICQRGTSLTIQCQVDSQVTMMFWYRQQPGQSLTLIATANQGSEATYESGFVIDKFPISRPNLTFSTLTVSNMSPEDSSIYLCSVMTGADTEAFFGQGTRLTVV.

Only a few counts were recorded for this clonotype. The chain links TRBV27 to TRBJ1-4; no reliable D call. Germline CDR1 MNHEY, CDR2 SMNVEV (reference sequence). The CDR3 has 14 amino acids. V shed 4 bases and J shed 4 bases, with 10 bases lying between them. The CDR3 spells CASSYTRINEKLFF. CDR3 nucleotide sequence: TGTGCCAGCAGTTACACAAGGATTAATGAAAAACTGTTTTTT.

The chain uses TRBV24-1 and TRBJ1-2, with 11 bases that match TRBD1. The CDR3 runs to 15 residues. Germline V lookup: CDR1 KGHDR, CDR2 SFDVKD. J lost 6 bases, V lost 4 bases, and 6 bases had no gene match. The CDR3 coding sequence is TGTGCCACCAGTGACCACGTGGACAGGGGGCATGGCTACACCTTC. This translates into CATSDHVDRGHGYTF.

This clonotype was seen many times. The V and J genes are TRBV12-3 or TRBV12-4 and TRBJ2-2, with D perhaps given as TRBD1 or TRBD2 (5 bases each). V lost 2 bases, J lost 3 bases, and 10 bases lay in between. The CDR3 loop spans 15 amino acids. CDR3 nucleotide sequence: TGTGCCAGCAGTTTAAGAGGGGCGGACACCGGGGAGCTGTTTTTT. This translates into CASSLRGADTGELFF.

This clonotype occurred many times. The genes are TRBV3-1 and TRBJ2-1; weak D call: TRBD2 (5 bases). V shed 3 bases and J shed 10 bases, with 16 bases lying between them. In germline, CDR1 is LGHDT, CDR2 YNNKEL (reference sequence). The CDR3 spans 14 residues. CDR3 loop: CASSHERGPREQFF. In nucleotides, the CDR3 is TGTGCCAGCAGCCATGAACGGGGTCCTCGGGAGCAGTTCTTC.

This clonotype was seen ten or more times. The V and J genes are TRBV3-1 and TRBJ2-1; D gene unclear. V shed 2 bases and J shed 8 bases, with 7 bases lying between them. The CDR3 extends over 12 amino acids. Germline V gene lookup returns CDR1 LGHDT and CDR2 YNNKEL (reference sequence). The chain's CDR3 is CASSQKVYEQFF. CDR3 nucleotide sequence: TGTGCCAGCAGCCAAAAAGTCTATGAGCAGTTCTTC.

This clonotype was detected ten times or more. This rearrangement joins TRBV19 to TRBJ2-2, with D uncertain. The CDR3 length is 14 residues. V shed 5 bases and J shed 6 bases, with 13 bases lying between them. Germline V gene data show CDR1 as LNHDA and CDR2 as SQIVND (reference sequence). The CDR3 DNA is TGTGCCAGTAGTCCTCTTCTAGGCGCCGGGGAGCTGTTTTTT. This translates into CASSPLLGAGELFF.

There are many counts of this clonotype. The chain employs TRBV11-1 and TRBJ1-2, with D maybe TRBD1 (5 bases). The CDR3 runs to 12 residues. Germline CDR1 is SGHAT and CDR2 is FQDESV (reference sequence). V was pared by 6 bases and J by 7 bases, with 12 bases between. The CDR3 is CASSLRGSGYTF. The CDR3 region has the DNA TGTGCCAGCAGTTTACGGGGGAGTGGCTACACCTTC.

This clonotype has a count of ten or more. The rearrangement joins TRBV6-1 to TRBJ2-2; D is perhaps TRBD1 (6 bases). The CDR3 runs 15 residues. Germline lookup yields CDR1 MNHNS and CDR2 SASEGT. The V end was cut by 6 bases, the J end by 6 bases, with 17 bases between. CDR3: CASRHGTQTPGELFF. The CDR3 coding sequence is TGTGCCAGCAGACACGGGACACAAACCCCCGGGGAGCTGTTTTTT.

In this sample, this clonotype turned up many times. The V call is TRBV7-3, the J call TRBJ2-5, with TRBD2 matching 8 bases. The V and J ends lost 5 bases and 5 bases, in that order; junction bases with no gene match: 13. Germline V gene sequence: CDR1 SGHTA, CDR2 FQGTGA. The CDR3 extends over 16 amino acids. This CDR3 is CASSPRTGGPGETQYF. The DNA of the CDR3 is TGTGCCAGCAGCCCCCGCACGGGAGGGCCGGGGGAGACCCAGTACTTC. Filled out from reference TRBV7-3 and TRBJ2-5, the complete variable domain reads GAGVSQTPSNKVTEKGKYVELRCDPISGHTALYWYRQSLGQGPEFLIYFQGTGAADDSGLPNDRFFAVRPEGSVSTLKIQRTERGDSAVYLCASSPRTGGPGETQYFGPGTRLLVL.

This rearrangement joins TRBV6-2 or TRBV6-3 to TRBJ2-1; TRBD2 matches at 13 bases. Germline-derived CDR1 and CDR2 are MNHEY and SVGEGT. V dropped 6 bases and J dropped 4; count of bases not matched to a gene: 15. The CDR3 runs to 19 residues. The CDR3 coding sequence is TGTGCCAGCAGACCCCCGGGACTAGCGGGGCGGGGATTATACAATGAGCAGTTCTTC. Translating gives CASRPPGLAGRGLYNEQFF.

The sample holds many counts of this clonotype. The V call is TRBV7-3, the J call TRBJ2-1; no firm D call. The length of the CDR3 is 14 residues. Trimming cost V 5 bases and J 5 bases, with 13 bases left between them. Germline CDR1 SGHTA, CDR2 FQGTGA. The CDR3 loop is CASSPSDEHNEQFF. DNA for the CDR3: TGTGCCAGCAGCCCCTCGGACGAACACAATGAGCAGTTCTTC.

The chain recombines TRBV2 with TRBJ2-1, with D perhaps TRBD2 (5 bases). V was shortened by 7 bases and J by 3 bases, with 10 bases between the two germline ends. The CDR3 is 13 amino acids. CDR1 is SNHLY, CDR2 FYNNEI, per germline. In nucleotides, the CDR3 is TGTGCCAGCATACCGGGGTACTACAATGAGCAGTTCTTC. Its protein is CASIPGYYNEQFF.